This entry is about one T cell receptor (beta chain). Its target is unknown. TCRdb passed the 5' RACE reads through MiXCR, listing each CDR3 protein once. The sample consists of about 890,000 distinct CDR3 sequences, more than 9% of them appearing once. This sample stems from a study of identical twins. Broader study findings: Twins showed weaker excess sharing in their beta out-of-frame sequences. The study reached conclusions through statistical analysis that was cross-sectional, not following the same donors. The study found excess low generation probability among twin-shared out-of-frame alpha sequences.

Trimming removed 3 bases from V and 5 bases from J, with 7 bases in between. The CDR3 runs to 12 residues. These data also featured in a second study, about yellow fever vaccine responses in identical twins.

The sample taken for sequencing was PBMCs. This sequence originates from a woman aged 18-35 years in good health. The rearrangement uses TRBV12-3 or TRBV12-4 and TRBJ2-5; perhaps D is TRBD1 or TRBD2 (5 bases each). The CDR3 protein is CASSFGDETQYF. The DNA for the CDR3 is TGTGCCAGCAGTTTTGGGGACGAGACCCAGTACTTC.